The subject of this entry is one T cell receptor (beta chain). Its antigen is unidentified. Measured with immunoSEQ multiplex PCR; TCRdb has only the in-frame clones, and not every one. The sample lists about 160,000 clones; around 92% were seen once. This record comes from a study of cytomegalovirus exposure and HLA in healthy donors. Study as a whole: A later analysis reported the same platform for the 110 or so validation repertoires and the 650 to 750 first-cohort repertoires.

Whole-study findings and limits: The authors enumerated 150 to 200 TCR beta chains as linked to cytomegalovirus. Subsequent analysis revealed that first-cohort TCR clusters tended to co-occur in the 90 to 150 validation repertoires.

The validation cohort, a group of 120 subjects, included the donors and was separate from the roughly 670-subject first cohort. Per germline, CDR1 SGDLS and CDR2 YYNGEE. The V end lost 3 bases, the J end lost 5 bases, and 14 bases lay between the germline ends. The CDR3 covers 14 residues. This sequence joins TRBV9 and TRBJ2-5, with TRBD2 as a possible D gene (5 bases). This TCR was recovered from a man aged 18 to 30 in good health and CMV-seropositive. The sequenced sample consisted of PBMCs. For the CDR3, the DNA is TGTGCCAGCAGCGCGGCCCCCCGAGGGGAGACCCAGTACTTC. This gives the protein CASSAAPRGETQYF. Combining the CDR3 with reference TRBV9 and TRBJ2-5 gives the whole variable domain DSGVTQTPKHLITATGQRVTLRCSPRSGDLSVYWYQQSLDQGLQFLIQYYNGEERAKGNILERFSAQQFPDLHSELNLSSLELGDSALYFCASSAAPRGETQYFGPGTRLLVL.